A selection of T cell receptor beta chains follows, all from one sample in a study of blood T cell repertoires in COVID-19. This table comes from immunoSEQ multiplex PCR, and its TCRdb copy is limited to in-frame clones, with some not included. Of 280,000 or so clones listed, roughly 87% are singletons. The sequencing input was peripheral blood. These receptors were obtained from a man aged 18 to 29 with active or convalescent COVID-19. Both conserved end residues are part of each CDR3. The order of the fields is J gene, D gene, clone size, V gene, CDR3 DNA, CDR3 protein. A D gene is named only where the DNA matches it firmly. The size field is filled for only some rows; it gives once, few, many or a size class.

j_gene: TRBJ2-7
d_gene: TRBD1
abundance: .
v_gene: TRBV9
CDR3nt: TGTGCCAGCAGTGGAGGGACAGGGAGCTCCTACGAGCAGTACTTC
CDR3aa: CASSGGTGSSYEQYF

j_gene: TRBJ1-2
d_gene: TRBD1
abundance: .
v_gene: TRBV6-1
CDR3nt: TGTGCCAGCAGCATGACAGGGGGCGCGGGTGGCTACACCTTC
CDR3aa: CASSMTGGAGGYTF

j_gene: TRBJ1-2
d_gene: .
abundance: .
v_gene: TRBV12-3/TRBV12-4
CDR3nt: TGTGCCAGCAGGCCGGGACTGGACGATGGCTACACCTTC
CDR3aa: CASRPGLDDGYTF

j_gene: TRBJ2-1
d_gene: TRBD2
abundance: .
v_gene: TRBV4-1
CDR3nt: TGCGCCAGCAGCCGATCGTTAGCGGGGGGTTCATACAATGAGCAGTTCTTC
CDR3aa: CASSRSLAGGSYNEQFF

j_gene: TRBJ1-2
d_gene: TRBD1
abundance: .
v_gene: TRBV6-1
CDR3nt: TGTGCCAGCAGTGAATCCGCAGGGGGCGCCTATGGCTACACCTTC
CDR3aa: CASSESAGGAYGYTF

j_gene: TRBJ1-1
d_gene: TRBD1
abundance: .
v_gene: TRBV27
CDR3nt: TGTGCCAGCACGGACGGACAGGCGAACACTGAAGCTTTCTTT
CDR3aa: CASTDGQANTEAFF

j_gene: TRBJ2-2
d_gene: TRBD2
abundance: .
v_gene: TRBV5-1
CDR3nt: TGCGCCAGCAGTTATCTAGCGGGGGGACCCTACACCGGGGAGCTGTTTTTT
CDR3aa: CASSYLAGGPYTGELFF

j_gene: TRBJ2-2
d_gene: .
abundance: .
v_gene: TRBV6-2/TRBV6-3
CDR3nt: TGTGCCAGCAGCCGCCCTTTTGAGGGAGGGGAGCTGTTTTTT
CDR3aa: CASSRPFEGGELFF

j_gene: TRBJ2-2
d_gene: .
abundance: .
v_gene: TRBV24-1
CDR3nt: TGTGCCACCAGTGATCGCCCGGCGGGGGCTGGCGGGGAGCTGTTTTTT
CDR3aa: CATSDRPAGAGGELFF

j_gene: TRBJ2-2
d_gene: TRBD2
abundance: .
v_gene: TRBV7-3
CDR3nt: TGTGCCAGCAGCCTAGCGGGGGGGAACACCGGGGAGCTGTTTTTT
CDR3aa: CASSLAGGNTGELFF

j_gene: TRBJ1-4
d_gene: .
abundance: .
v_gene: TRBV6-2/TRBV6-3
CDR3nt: TGTGCCAGCAGTTCGCGGACCGGGAGACTTGCTAATGAAAAACTGTTTTTT
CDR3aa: CASSSRTGRLANEKLFF

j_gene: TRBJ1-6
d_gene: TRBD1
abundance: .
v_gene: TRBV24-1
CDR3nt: TGTGCCACCAGTGATTTGTCCCGGGACAGGGAGGGTTCACCCCTCCACTTT
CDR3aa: CATSDLSRDREGSPLHF

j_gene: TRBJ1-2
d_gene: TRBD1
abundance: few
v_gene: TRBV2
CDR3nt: TGTGCCAGCAGTGATACCGGGACAGGGGGCCGAGATGGCTATGGCTACACCTTC
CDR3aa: CASSDTGTGGRDGYGYTF

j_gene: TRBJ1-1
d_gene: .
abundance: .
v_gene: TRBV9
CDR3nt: TGTGCCAGCAGCGTCGGACTCACTGAAGCTTTCTTT
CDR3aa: CASSVGLTEAFF

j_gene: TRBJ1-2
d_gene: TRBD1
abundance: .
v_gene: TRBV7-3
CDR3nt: TGTGCCAGCAGCCCTGAACAGGGGATCGGTGGCTACACCTTC
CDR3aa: CASSPEQGIGGYTF

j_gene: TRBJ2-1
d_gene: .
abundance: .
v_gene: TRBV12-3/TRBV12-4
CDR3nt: TGTGCCAGCAGCTATAACCATGAGCAGTTCTTC
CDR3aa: CASSYNHEQFF

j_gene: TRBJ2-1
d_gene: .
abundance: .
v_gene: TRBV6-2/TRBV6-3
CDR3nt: TGTGCCAGCAGTTACCTGCCACCACCTACGAAAAATGAGCAGTTCTTC
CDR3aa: CASSYLPPPTKNEQFF

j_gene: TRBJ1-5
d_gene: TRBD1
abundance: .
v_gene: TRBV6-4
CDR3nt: TGTGCCAGCAGCCCGGACAGGGATAGCAATCAGCCCCAGCATTTT
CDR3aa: CASSPDRDSNQPQHF

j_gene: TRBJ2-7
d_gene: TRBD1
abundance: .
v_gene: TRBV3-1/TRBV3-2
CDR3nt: TGTGCCAGCAGCCAAACCGCAACCACAGGGGTCCTAAGCGAGCAGTACTTC
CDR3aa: CASSQTATTGVLSEQYF

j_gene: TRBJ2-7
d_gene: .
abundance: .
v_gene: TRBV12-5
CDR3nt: TGTGCTAGTGGTTTGGGCAGGGGCCTCTACGAGCAGTACTTC
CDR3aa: CASGLGRGLYEQYF

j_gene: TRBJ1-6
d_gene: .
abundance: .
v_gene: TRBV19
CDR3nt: TGTGCCAGTAGCCTCTTCCGGGAGCCAGGTAATTCACCCCTCCACTTT
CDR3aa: CASSLFREPGNSPLHF

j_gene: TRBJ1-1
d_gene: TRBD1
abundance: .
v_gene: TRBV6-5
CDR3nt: TGTGCCAGCAGTCTGGACAGGGAAGCTTTCTTT
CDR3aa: CASSLDREAFF

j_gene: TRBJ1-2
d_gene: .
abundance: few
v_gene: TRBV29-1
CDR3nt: TGCAGCGCCCAAGCGGGGGAAGGGAACTATGGCTACACCTTC
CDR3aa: CSAQAGEGNYGYTF

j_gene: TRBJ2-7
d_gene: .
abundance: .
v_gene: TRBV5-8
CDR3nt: TGTGCCAACCGACAGGTCTCCTACGAGCAGTACTTC
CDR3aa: CANRQVSYEQYF

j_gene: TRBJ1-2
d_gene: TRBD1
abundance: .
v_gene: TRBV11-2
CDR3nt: TGTGCCAGCAGCTTAAGTCTTGGACAGGGAAGTGGTGGCTACACCTTC
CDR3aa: CASSLSLGQGSGGYTF

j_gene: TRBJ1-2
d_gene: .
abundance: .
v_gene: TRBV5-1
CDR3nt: TGCGCCAGCAGCTTGGAGGCCAGGGTAAGAGGCTACACCTTC
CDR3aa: CASSLEARVRGYTF

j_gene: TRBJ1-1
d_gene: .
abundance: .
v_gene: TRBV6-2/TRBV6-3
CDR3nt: TGTGCCAGCAGTTACGTGAACAGCAACACTGAAGCTTTCTTT
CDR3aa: CASSYVNSNTEAFF

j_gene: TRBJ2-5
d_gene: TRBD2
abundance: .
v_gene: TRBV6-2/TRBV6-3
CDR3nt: TGTGCCAGCAGTTACTTAGCGGGGGGAGAGACCCAGTACTTC
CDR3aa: CASSYLAGGETQYF

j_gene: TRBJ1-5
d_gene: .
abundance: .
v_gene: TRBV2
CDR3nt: TGTGCCAGCAGTGAACGGCAGGGTCGTAGCAATCAGCCCCAGCATTTT
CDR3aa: CASSERQGRSNQPQHF

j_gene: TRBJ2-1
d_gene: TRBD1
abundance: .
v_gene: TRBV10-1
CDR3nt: TGCGCCACCTCGACAGGGACCCTTCGTAATGAGCAGTTCTTC
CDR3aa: CATSTGTLRNEQFF

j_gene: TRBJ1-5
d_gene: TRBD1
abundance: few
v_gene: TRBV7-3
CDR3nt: TGTGCCAGAGGACAGGGGCGGAATCAGCCCCAGCATTTT
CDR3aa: CARGQGRNQPQHF

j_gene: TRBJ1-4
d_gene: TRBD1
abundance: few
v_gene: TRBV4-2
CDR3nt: TGTGCCAGCAGCGTCGGGACAGGGGTTGAAAAACTGTTTTTT
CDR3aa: CASSVGTGVEKLFF

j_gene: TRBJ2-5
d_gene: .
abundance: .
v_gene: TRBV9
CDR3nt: TGTGCCAGCAGCTTTGGACAGTGGGAGACCCAGTACTTC
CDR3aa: CASSFGQWETQYF

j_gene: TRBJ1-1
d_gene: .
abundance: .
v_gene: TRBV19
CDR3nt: TGTGCCAGTAGTAAGCCCCATCGACAGATCACTGAAGCTTTCTTT
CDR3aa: CASSKPHRQITEAFF

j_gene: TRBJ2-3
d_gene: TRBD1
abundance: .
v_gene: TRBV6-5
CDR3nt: TGTGCCAGCAGGGGGACAGGGGCAGATACGCAGTATTTT
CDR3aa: CASRGTGADTQYF